The text below deals with one T cell receptor (beta chain). The sample belongs to a study of blood T cell repertoires in COVID-19. Study details: Acute and convalescent COVID-19 specimens originated in the United States, Italy and Spain. PBMCs, B-cell-depleted T cells, or T cells were the source of the cDNA or gDNA that made up the material.

Per germline, CDR1 MNHEY and CDR2 SVGAGI. The CDR3 is 13 amino acids. V trimming: 7 bases; J trimming: 5 bases; junction bases outside the gene matches: 7. Authors' processing steps: Using reference gene primer amplification, nucleated cell counts were estimated. TCRdb's table, derived via immunoSEQ multiplex PCR, lists solely in-frame clones and lacks some. D and trimming come from the DNA, and the V and J calls and clone size come from that table. The sample lists some 180,000 clones, roughly 76% occurring once. Patients of the Seattle cohort, enrolled during active infection, were followed longitudinally.

This clonotype was obtained from a middle-aged woman with COVID-19, enrolled during active disease. The gene calls are TRBV6-5 and TRBJ1-2, with TRBD1 matching over 7 bases. Sequenced sample: peripheral blood. CDR3: CASIRGRGYGYTF. The CDR3 DNA reads TGTGCCAGCATAAGGGGGCGAGGGTATGGCTACACCTTC.